These 6 T cell receptor beta chains were sequenced from one sample in a study of blood T cell repertoires in COVID-19. Clones were read by immunoSEQ multiplex PCR, and TCRdb kept only the in-frame ones, dropping some. The sample includes 95,000 to 120,000 clones, about three quarters of them seen just once. The specimen sequenced was peripheral blood. The origin of the receptors is a woman in her 40s with acute or convalescent COVID-19.

This clone has just a few counts. The CDR3 sequence is CASSARLYGYTF. CDR3 DNA sequence: TGTGCCAGTAGTGCCAGACTCTATGGCTACACCTTC. V is TRBV19 and J is TRBJ1-2; D call uncertain. The CDR3 contains 12 residues. Trimming removed 5 bases from V and 4 bases from J, with 8 bases in between. Germline V gene lookup returns CDR1 LNHDA and CDR2 SQIVND (reference sequence). The full variable domain, completed using reference TRBV19 and TRBJ1-2, is DGGITQSPKYLFRKEGQNVTLSCEQNLNHDAMYWYRQDPGQGLRLIYYSQIVNDFQKGDIAEGYSVSREKKESFPLTVTSAQKNPTAFYLCASSARLYGYTFGSGTRLTVV.

The chain has TRBV11-2 and TRBJ2-7; 9 nucleotides line up with TRBD1. The CDR3 extends over 18 amino acids. CDR1 and CDR2 from the germline V gene are SGHAT and FQNNGV. With V trimmed by 1 base and J by 2 bases, 12 bases remained unmatched. The CDR3 bases are TGTGCCAGCAGCTTAGTCACCCAAGCCCGGACAGGGGCCTACGAGCAGTACTTC. Protein product: CASSLVTQARTGAYEQYF.

This clone was observed a handful of times. The chain couples TRBV19 to TRBJ1-1; unclear D gene. Trimming removed 5 bases from V and 1 base from J, with 14 bases in between. Germline CDR1 and CDR2: LNHDA and SQIVND (reference sequence). This CDR3 spans 15 amino acids. CDR3 bases: TGTGCCAGTAGTTCCCCGACTGGTACGAACACTGAAGCTTTCTTT. This codes for CASSSPTGTNTEAFF.

This chain connects TRBV10-1 to TRBJ2-3; D might be TRBD2 (7 bases). The V end was cut by 5 bases, the J end by 3 bases, with 15 bases between. The CDR3 extends over 15 amino acids. Germline CDR1 WNHNN, CDR2 SYGVQD (reference sequence). CDR3 bases: TGCGCCAGCAGTTCGGGGGGCGGTAGAACAGATACGCAGTATTTT. This translates into CASSSGGGRTDTQYF.

This chain links TRBV7-9 with TRBJ2-2; 10 bases map to TRBD1. The length of the CDR3 is 15 residues. The V and J ends lost 4 bases and 3 bases, in that order; junction bases with no gene match: 2. Germline CDR1 reads SEHNR; CDR2 reads FQNEAQ (reference sequence). Here the CDR3 reads CASSWDRGYTGELFF. The CDR3 coding sequence is TGTGCCAGCAGCTGGGACAGGGGATACACCGGGGAGCTGTTTTTT.

This clone was picked up a small number of times. The chain recombines TRBV3-1 (or the pseudogene TRBV3-2) with TRBJ2-7, with 9 bases fitting TRBD1. There are 15 residues in the CDR3. Looked up from germline, CDR1 is LGHDT and CDR2 is YNNKEL (reference sequence). V lost 5 bases and J lost 4; bases outside the gene matches: 9. In nucleotides, the CDR3 is TGTGCCAGCAGCACACAAGCGACAGGGGGTTACGAGCAGTACTTC. It codes for CASSTQATGGYEQYF.